The rows below give T cell receptor beta chains drawn from one sample of a study of CD8 T cells in Susac syndrome. TCRdb passed the immunoSEQ multiplex PCR reads through MiXCR, listing each CDR3 protein once. This table has about 60,000 distinct CDR3 sequences, approximately 90% appearing once. The sample comprised CD8+ T cells from PBMCs. The receptors here all came from a human donor in good health. Both conserved end residues are trimmed from each CDR3. D genes are given only for firm matches. The size of a clone is reported for some rows only, either as once, few or many, or as a class for expanded clones.

J: TRBJ1-1; length: 13; D: TRBD1; size: NA; V: TRBV4-1; CDR3: ASSQTPGGGRKAF
J: TRBJ2-7; length: 13; D: TRBD1; size: NA; V: TRBV6-6; CDR3: ASSYSTDRAYEQY
J: TRBJ2-7; length: 12; D: TRBD2; size: NA; V: TRBV2; CDR3: ASWTWEGSYEQY
J: TRBJ1-1; length: 11; D: NA; size: few; V: TRBV12-5; CDR3: ASGLGDTVEAF
J: TRBJ2-5; length: 14; D: NA; size: NA; V: TRBV7-3; CDR3: ASSLWGGLATETQY
J: TRBJ2-2; length: 17; D: TRBD1; size: NA; V: TRBV5-1; CDR3: ASSLVVVRGQEETGELF
J: TRBJ2-2; length: 13; D: TRBD1; size: NA; V: TRBV4-1; CDR3: ASSDTGELTGELF
J: TRBJ2-7; length: 12; D: NA; size: NA; V: TRBV7-2; CDR3: ASSLGAASYEQY
J: TRBJ1-1; length: 14; D: NA; size: NA; V: TRBV5-4; CDR3: ASSLAPTTGWTEAF
J: TRBJ2-3; length: 13; D: NA; size: NA; V: TRBV4-3; CDR3: ASSRIDQSTDTQY
J: TRBJ1-2; length: 13; D: TRBD1; size: NA; V: TRBV19; CDR3: ASSWDSDETYGYT
J: TRBJ2-7; length: 13; D: NA; size: NA; V: TRBV9; CDR3: ASSVGQGSTYEQY
J: TRBJ2-1; length: 13; D: NA; size: NA; V: TRBV4-1; CDR3: ASSWGTLGFNEQF
J: TRBJ1-1; length: 13; D: TRBD1; size: NA; V: TRBV7-9; CDR3: ASSLARQGDTEAF
J: TRBJ2-7; length: 13; D: NA; size: once; V: TRBV4-1; CDR3: ASSQEPAVAYEQY
J: TRBJ2-2; length: 10; D: NA; size: NA; V: TRBV29-1; CDR3: SVVDSTGELF
J: TRBJ2-7; length: 11; D: NA; size: NA; V: TRBV19; CDR3: ASSIRTYYEQY
J: TRBJ2-1; length: 16; D: TRBD2; size: once; V: TRBV7-9; CDR3: ASSPRTSGGAPYNEQF
J: TRBJ2-7; length: 12; D: NA; size: NA; V: TRBV18; CDR3: ASSQPGDSYEQY
J: TRBJ2-3; length: 12; D: NA; size: NA; V: TRBV4-3; CDR3: ASSQGGRGDTQY
J: TRBJ2-6; length: 16; D: TRBD2; size: NA; V: TRBV7-3; CDR3: ASSLIGGEHYGANVLT
J: TRBJ2-7; length: 12; D: NA; size: NA; V: TRBV27; CDR3: ASSLRDSPYEQY
J: TRBJ1-1; length: 13; D: NA; size: NA; V: TRBV11-1; CDR3: ASSLAGGWDTEAF
J: TRBJ2-1; length: 13; D: TRBD1; size: once; V: TRBV6-5; CDR3: ASSPTGGEGYEQF
J: TRBJ1-1; length: 12; D: NA; size: NA; V: TRBV6-1; CDR3: ASSPRAANTEAF
J: TRBJ2-1; length: 12; D: TRBD2; size: NA; V: TRBV7-9; CDR3: ASSQGTSRNEQF
J: TRBJ2-5; length: 12; D: TRBD1; size: NA; V: TRBV20-1; CDR3: SASDRDSRKTQY
J: TRBJ2-3; length: 11; D: NA; size: NA; V: TRBV7-9; CDR3: ASSLRDTDTQY
J: TRBJ1-1; length: 14; D: TRBD1; size: NA; V: TRBV7-6; CDR3: ASSLRGDRENTEAF
J: TRBJ2-3; length: 12; D: NA; size: NA; V: TRBV29-1; CDR3: SVEDLGERDTQY
J: TRBJ1-2; length: 16; D: NA; size: NA; V: TRBV19; CDR3: ASSIDPPWTEAFYGYT
J: TRBJ2-7; length: 13; D: NA; size: NA; V: TRBV7-9; CDR3: ASSYTQGTTYEQY
J: TRBJ1-5; length: 14; D: TRBD1; size: NA; V: TRBV27; CDR3: ASSSPGQGGNQPQH
J: TRBJ2-2; length: 11; D: NA; size: NA; V: TRBV12-3/TRBV12-4; CDR3: ASSWTASGELF
J: TRBJ2-5; length: 12; D: NA; size: NA; V: TRBV7-9; CDR3: ASSFEGGQETQY
J: TRBJ2-1; length: 11; D: TRBD2; size: NA; V: TRBV29-1; CDR3: SVGGGNYNEQF
J: TRBJ1-1; length: 11; D: NA; size: NA; V: TRBV15; CDR3: ATSLERNTEAF
J: TRBJ2-1; length: 13; D: TRBD2; size: NA; V: TRBV6-6; CDR3: ASSYAAGGRNEQF
J: TRBJ2-3; length: 14; D: NA; size: NA; V: TRBV5-4; CDR3: ASSSRRGAYTDTQY
J: TRBJ1-5; length: 10; D: NA; size: NA; V: TRBV20-1; CDR3: SARVYLEPQH
J: TRBJ2-3; length: 12; D: NA; size: NA; V: TRBV15; CDR3: ATSAGWGTDTQY
J: TRBJ2-1; length: 13; D: TRBD1; size: NA; V: TRBV6-4; CDR3: ASSDTGQDYNEQF
J: TRBJ1-5; length: 12; D: NA; size: NA; V: TRBV7-9; CDR3: ASSEEGNYQPQH
J: TRBJ1-2; length: 16; D: NA; size: NA; V: TRBV20-1; CDR3: SARDWAPEEGSNYGYT